The 23 T cell receptor beta chains given below trace back to one sample, sequenced in a study of blood T cell repertoires in COVID-19. Repertoires were generated with immunoSEQ multiplex PCR, while TCRdb's copy carries only in-frame clones and drops some. The table has around 130,000 clones, around 88% seen once. The specimen sequenced was peripheral blood. The receptors stem from a man aged 45-65 years with active or convalescent COVID-19.

This rearrangement joins TRBV19 to TRBJ1-2; a weak D match, TRBD1 (6 bases). V was shortened by 0 bases and J by 4 bases, with 9 bases between the two germline ends. This CDR3 spans 14 amino acids. Per germline, CDR1 LNHDA and CDR2 SQIVND (reference sequence). CDR3 sequence (DNA): TGTGCCAGTAGTATAGATCGACAGGTCTATGGCTACACCTTC. It is translated as CASSIDRQVYGYTF.

CDR3 in DNA: TGTGCCAGCAGCAAAGGAGATGGGACAGCCCAAGAGACCCAGTACTTC. It codes for CASSKGDGTAQETQYF. The chain is built from TRBV21-1 and TRBJ2-5; TRBD1, the table's D call, lacks a check against the DNA. TRBV21-1 is a pseudogene segment. The CDR3 is 16 amino acids.

The chain joins TRBV6-6 to TRBJ2-1; 8 nucleotides align to TRBD2. The ends lost 3 bases at V and 10 bases at J; junction bases unmatched: 8. The germline CDR1 and CDR2 sequences are MNHNY and SVGAGI (reference sequence). The CDR3 is 14 residues long. The CDR3 here is CASSYNREGREQFF. The CDR3, as DNA: TGTGCCAGCAGTTATAACCGGGAGGGACGCGAGCAGTTCTTC.

The chain links TRBV18 to TRBJ1-5; D might be TRBD1 (6 bases). CDR1 KGHSH and CDR2 LQKENI come from the germline V gene. V gave up 5 bases and J gave up 5 bases, with 13 bases separating them. The CDR3 contains 14 residues. In DNA, the CDR3 is TGTGCCAGCTCAAACAGGGTGGGATATCAGCCCCAGCATTTT. It encodes CASSNRVGYQPQHF.

The chain employs TRBV3-1 (or the pseudogene TRBV3-2) and TRBJ1-1; D may be TRBD1 (5 bases). This CDR3 has 13 amino acids. In germline, CDR1 is LGHDT, CDR2 YNNKEL (reference sequence). V lost 4 bases, J lost 8 bases, and 14 bases lay in between. CDR3 nucleotides: TGTGCCAGCAGCCGGGCCCACAAGGGGGAAGCTTTCTTT. It codes for CASSRAHKGEAFF.

The V and J genes are TRBV4-3 and TRBJ2-7, with TRBD2 as a possible D gene (6 bases). The CDR3 length is 14 residues. Trimming took off 4 bases at V and 2 bases at J, with 12 bases between the two ends. Germline V gene data show CDR1 as LGHNA and CDR2 as YSLEER. In DNA, the CDR3 is TGCGCCAGCAGCCGGAGGGGAAATACCTACGAGCAGTACTTC. Protein product: CASSRRGNTYEQYF.

The rearrangement joins TRBV7-6 to TRBJ1-3; perhaps TRBD1 as D (5 bases). Germline CDR1 reads SGHVS; CDR2 reads FNYEAQ. The V and J ends lost 5 bases and 3 bases respectively, with 14 bases between them. This CDR3 spans 15 amino acids. CDR3: CASSPQGFDGNTIYF. The DNA for the CDR3 is TGTGCCAGCAGCCCGCAGGGATTCGATGGAAACACCATATATTTT.

The J gene is TRBJ2-1, the V gene TRBV15; 10 positions match TRBD2. This CDR3 contains 17 residues. Germline V lookup: CDR1 LNHNV, CDR2 YYDKDF (reference sequence). With V trimmed by 4 bases and J by 7 bases, 13 bases remained unmatched. CDR3 DNA: TGTGCCACCAGCATCTCTAGCGGGAGCCGGCCAGGGAATGAGCAGTTCTTC. The encoded protein is CATSISSGSRPGNEQFF.

CDR3 DNA: TGTGCCATCAGTAGCACTAGCGGGGGACCCTACAATGAGCAGTTCTTC. Encoded protein: CAISSTSGGPYNEQFF. The chain recombines TRBV10-3 with TRBJ2-1, with 11 bases fitting TRBD2. Germline V gene lookup returns CDR1 ENHRY and CDR2 SYGVKD. The CDR3 runs 16 residues. After removal of 5 bases from V and 2 bases from J, the junction contained 5 bases not matched to a gene.

The CDR3 nucleotides read TGTGCCATCTCGAGAGGACCTAGCGGGGGCTCCTACAATGAGCAGTTCTTC. Translated, it gives CAISRGPSGGSYNEQFF. J is TRBJ2-1 and V is TRBV10-3; 10 nucleotides line up with TRBD2. Trimming at V came to 8 bases and at J to 0 bases, leaving 10 bases not matched to a gene. Germline assignment: CDR1 ENHRY and CDR2 SYGVKD. The CDR3 is made up of 17 amino acids.

This clone has only a few counts. The chain couples TRBV4-2 to TRBJ2-1; D remains unclear. The germline gives CDR1 LGHNA, CDR2 YNFKEQ. V was shortened by 2 bases and J by 7 bases, with 18 bases between the two germline ends. The CDR3 is made up of 16 amino acids. The CDR3: CASSQNPGARRNEQFF. DNA for the CDR3: TGTGCCAGCAGCCAAAACCCAGGCGCACGACGGAATGAGCAGTTCTTC.

The rearrangement joins TRBV5-1 to TRBJ1-2; 9 bases are shared with TRBD1. Trimming removed 6 bases from V and 8 bases from J; junction bases left unmatched: 8. The germline V gene encodes CDR1 SGHRS and CDR2 YFSETQ. This CDR3 comprises 13 residues. The CDR3: CASTRGQGEGYTF. CDR3 in DNA: TGCGCCAGCACCAGGGGACAGGGTGAAGGCTACACCTTC.

The rearrangement uses TRBV10-1 and TRBJ2-1; TRBD2 matches at 10 bases. V lost 0 bases, J lost 7 bases, and 6 bases stayed unmatched. Germline V gene data show CDR1 as WNHNN and CDR2 as SYGVQD (reference sequence). The CDR3 consists of 16 residues. CDR3 sequence reads: CASSESRASGRNEQFF. CDR3 in DNA: TGCGCCAGCAGTGAGTCGAGGGCTAGCGGGAGAAATGAGCAGTTCTTC.

The chain links TRBV19 to TRBJ2-1; D may be TRBD1 (6 bases). V dropped 3 bases and J dropped 9 bases, with 18 bases sitting between them. CDR1 and CDR2 (germline): LNHDA, SQIVND (reference sequence). The CDR3 runs to 15 residues. In DNA form, the CDR3 reads TGTGCCAGTAGTATTAGCAGGGGTTCAGAGGGTGAGCAGTTCTTC. Its protein is CASSISRGSEGEQFF.

On this clone itself: The same CDR3 can be traced to other DNA sequences in this sample. The chain combines TRBV3-1 (or the pseudogene TRBV3-2) with TRBJ2-7; possible D gene TRBD1, 6 bases. The CDR3 loop spans 16 amino acids. CDR1 is LGHDT, CDR2 YNNKEL, per germline (reference sequence). The germline V and J ends were trimmed by 3 bases and 2 bases, with 17 bases remaining between them. CDR3 in DNA: TGTGCCAGCAGCCATCAGTCAGTAACAGGGACCTACGAGCAGTACTTC. Its protein is CASSHQSVTGTYEQYF.

The chain combines TRBV29-1 with TRBJ2-3, with D possibly TRBD1 on 6 matching bases. Germline loops: CDR1 SQVTM, CDR2 ANQGSEA. The CDR3 covers 11 residues. Trimming left V 7 bases short and J 6 bases short, with 11 bases between. Here the CDR3 reads CSAPQGDTQYF. Written as DNA, the CDR3 is TGCAGCGCGCCGCAGGGGGATACGCAGTATTTT.

The table lists this clone with a few counts. V usage is TRBV5-6 and J usage is TRBJ2-2; D is possibly TRBD2 (5 bases). The CDR3 covers 13 residues. V shed 2 bases and J shed 5 bases, with 7 bases lying between them. CDR1 and CDR2 from the germline V gene are SGHDT and YYEEEE. The CDR3 nucleotides read TGTGCCAGCAGCTTAACGGGGACCGGGGAGCTGTTTTTT. Amino acid sequence: CASSLTGTGELFF.

The chain employs TRBV5-1 and TRBJ2-7, with D perhaps TRBD1 (5 bases). CDR1 SGHRS and CDR2 YFSETQ come from the germline V gene. The CDR3 consists of 13 residues. Trimming cost V 4 bases and J 1 base, with 9 bases left between them. The CDR3 loop is CASSQQASYEQYF. The CDR3 nucleotides read TGCGCCAGCAGCCAACAGGCGTCCTACGAGCAGTACTTC.

V usage is TRBV18 and J usage is TRBJ2-1; TRBD1 might be the D (5 bases). CDR1 is KGHSH and CDR2 is LQKENI in the germline V gene. The CDR3 contains 16 residues. The germline V and J ends were trimmed by 1 base and 7 bases, with 17 bases remaining between them. CDR3 amino acids: CASSPRQGSSDNEQFF. CDR3 sequence (DNA): TGTGCCAGCTCACCACGGCAGGGAAGCTCAGATAATGAGCAGTTCTTC.

The chain carries TRBV12-3 or TRBV12-4 and TRBJ1-2; 9 nucleotides match TRBD1. The ends lost 6 bases at V and 5 bases at J; junction bases unmatched: 4. The CDR3 consists of 13 residues. As DNA, the CDR3 is TGTGCCAGCAGCCCCGGGACAGGGTATGGCTACACCTTC. Its translation is CASSPGTGYGYTF.

The chain links TRBV7-2 to TRBJ1-2; TRBD1 matches 7 bases. This CDR3 spans 17 amino acids. Germline CDR1 reads SGHTA; CDR2 reads FQGNSA. V trimming: 5 bases; J trimming: 0 bases; junction bases outside the gene matches: 12. Here the CDR3 DNA reads TGTGCCAGCAGCCCAAGGGGGCAGCAAGCCCCTAACTATGGCTACACCTTC. This sequence encodes CASSPRGQQAPNYGYTF.

V and J are TRBV21-1 and TRBJ2-7; the D call in the table, TRBD2, was not verified against the DNA. TRBV21-1 is a known pseudogene. There are 16 residues in the CDR3. The CDR3: CASSKPQREGSYEQYF. The CDR3, as DNA: TGTGCCAGCAGCAAACCACAGCGGGAGGGCTCCTACGAGCAGTACTTC.

This chain joins TRBV19 and TRBJ1-5, with a weak D call TRBD1 (5 bases). The CDR3 length is 12 residues. Germline values: CDR1 LNHDA, CDR2 SQIVND (reference sequence). The V end lost 7 bases, the J end lost 7 bases, and 11 bases lay between the germline ends. CDR3 sequence reads: CASNRSRQPQHF. The CDR3 DNA reads as TGTGCCAGTAACAGGAGCCGACAGCCCCAGCATTTT.